Below, one TCR beta chain is given with its context. Its matching antigen is unknown. The source of the sample is a study of cytomegalovirus exposure and HLA in healthy donors. Overall study context: As an earlier analysis found, roughly 180 million T cells yielded around 110 million unique TCR beta sequences.

Germline V gene lookup returns CDR1 ENHRY and CDR2 SYGVKD. The CDR3 loop spans 15 amino acids. V lost 0 bases and J 7 bases, leaving 15 bases between the germline ends. The PCR contained 60 Vbeta and 13 Jbeta primers. The data were produced by immunoSEQ multiplex PCR, yet TCRdb's version contains in-frame clones alone and is incomplete. The sample lists about 100,000 clones, about 75% occurring once. General study points: According to a later analysis, donors in an Asian-associated ancestry cluster reportedly had fewer N-insertions than the roughly 670-donor mean.

This clonotype was obtained from a woman younger than 30 in good health and CMV-seropositive. Sequenced input: PBMCs. V usage is TRBV10-3 and J usage is TRBJ1-1; D possibly corresponds to TRBD1 (5 bases). In nucleotides, the CDR3 is TGTGCCATCAGTGAGTCAAGGGGTGGAATGATTGAAGCTTTCTTT. Amino acid sequence: CAISESRGGMIEAFF.